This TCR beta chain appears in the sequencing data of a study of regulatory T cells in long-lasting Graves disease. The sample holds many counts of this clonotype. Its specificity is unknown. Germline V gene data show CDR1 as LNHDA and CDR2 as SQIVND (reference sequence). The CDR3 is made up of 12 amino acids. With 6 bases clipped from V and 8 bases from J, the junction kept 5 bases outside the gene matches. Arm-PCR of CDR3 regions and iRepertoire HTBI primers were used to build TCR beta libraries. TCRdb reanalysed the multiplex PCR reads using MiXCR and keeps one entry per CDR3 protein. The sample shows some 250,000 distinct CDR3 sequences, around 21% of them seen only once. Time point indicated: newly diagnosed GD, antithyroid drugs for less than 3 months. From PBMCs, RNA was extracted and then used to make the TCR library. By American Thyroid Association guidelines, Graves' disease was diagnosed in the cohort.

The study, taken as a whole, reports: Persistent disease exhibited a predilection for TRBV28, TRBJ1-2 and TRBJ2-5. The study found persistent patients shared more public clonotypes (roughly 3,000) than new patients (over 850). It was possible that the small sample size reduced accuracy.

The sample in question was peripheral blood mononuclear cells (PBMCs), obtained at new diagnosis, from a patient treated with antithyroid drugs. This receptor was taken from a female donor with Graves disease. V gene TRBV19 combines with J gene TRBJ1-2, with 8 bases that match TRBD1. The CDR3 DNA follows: TGTGCCAGTAGCATGGACAGGGACGGCTACACCTTC. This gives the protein CASSMDRDGYTF.